The source of this T cell receptor (beta chain) is a study of T-cell memory formation after mild COVID-19. Study-wide background: TCR clusters were mostly confined to one donor each. Overall study results and limits: Clones contracting across day 15 to 85 had a balanced CD4/CD8 profile; later expanding clones leaned CD4+.

Germline V gives CDR1 SGHTA, CDR2 FQGTGA. This CDR3 is built from 14 residues. V was pared by 4 bases and J by 5 bases, with 11 bases between. It was 5'RACE with constant-segment primers that produced the TCR alpha and TCR beta cDNA libraries, which carried sample barcodes and UMIs. Via MiXCR, TCRdb re-called the 5' RACE reads, giving one row per CDR3 protein. The sample contains around 340,000 distinct CDR3 sequences, roughly an eighth of which appear only once. A note on this clonotype: Its specificity is not known.

The genes are TRBV7-3 and TRBJ2-2, with a tentative D call TRBD2 (5 bases). Sequencing used PBMCs or a T cell subset sorted from them (not recorded which). The source is a man aged 18 to 35 who had mild COVID-19 (a few samples of this study predate the infection). Cell type and time point are not known. CDR3 DNA sequence: TGTGCCAGCAGCTCTTCATCGGGAACCGGGGAGCTGTTTTTT. Protein product: CASSSSSGTGELFF. Complete variable domain (other parts from reference TRBV7-3 and TRBJ2-2): GAGVSQTPSNKVTEKGKYVELRCDPISGHTALYWYRQSLGQGPEFLIYFQGTGAADDSGLPNDRFFAVRPEGSVSTLKIQRTERGDSAVYLCASSSSSGTGELFFGEGSRLTVL.